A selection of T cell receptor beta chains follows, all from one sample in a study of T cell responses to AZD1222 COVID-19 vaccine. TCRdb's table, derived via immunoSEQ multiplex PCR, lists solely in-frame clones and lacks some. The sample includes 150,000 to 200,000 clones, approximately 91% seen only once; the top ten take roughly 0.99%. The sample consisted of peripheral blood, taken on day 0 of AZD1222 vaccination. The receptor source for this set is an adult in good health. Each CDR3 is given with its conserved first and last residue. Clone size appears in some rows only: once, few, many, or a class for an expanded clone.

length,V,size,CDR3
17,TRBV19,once,CASSMQGELLTRYEQYF
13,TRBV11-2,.,CASSLATGTEAFF
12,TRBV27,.,CASSSYIGKLFF
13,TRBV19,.,CASSTERGNTIYF
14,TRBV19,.,CASNSGADYNEQFF
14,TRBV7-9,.,CASSLEVRPSPLHF
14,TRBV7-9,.,CASSRGQGSTEAFF
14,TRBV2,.,CASQVERSYNEQFF
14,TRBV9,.,CASSIQGSDDEQYF
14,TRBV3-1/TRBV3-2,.,CASSQGGGNTEAFF
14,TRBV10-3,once,CAISEFGTNNEQFF
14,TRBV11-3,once,CASSLGASSYEQYF
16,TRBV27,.,CASSRRIRGSNEKLFF
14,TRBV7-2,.,CASSLARSGYGYTF
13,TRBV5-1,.,CASSLVTGYGYTF
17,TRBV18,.,CASSPRPAGAGTDTQYF
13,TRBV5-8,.,CASSLWGGRELFF